This T cell receptor beta chain was sequenced for a study of cytomegalovirus exposure and HLA in healthy donors (dated 2017 in TCRdb). Regarding the research as a whole: In an earlier analysis of roughly 590 of the donors, roughly 300 Gb of sequence data and about 110 million unique TCR beta sequences from approximately 180 million T cells were reported. Around 320 gigabases of sequencing data and approximately 85 million unique TCR sequences were included in an early release covering 500 to 750 HLA-typed donors. The genetic ancestry cluster associated with self-reported Caucasian donors included over 65% of the roughly 410 genotyped donors. The study aimed to test whether signatures of past pathogen exposure could be identified by cataloging public T cell receptors. The study profiled the T cell repertoires of 500 to 800 subjects by immunosequencing and related them to cytomegalovirus serostatus. Besides the first cohort of 500 to 700 subjects, a separate validation cohort made up of 120 different subjects was used. To predict cytomegalovirus infection status, the study brought together high-throughput TCR immunosequencing, statistical association of individual TCRs with disease status, and machine learning. A later analysis re-examined previously published TCR beta repertoires from 500 to 700 donors and added high-resolution HLA genotyping to investigate patterns of TCR occurrence. The later analysis used no new phenotypic data to find candidate immune exposures, relying instead on TCR beta sequences and their occurrence across donors. In an earlier analysis of more than 550 of the donors, high-throughput TCR beta sequencing was used to judge whether each TCR beta V gene segment behaved as functional or pseudogenic. Donor age, sex, ethnicity and CMV serostatus were compiled together with the repertoire data. A later genetic analysis used genome-wide SNP genotypes for about 65% of the roughly 670 donors, treating that subset as a discovery cohort. Every discovery cohort repertoire had been produced on one sequencing platform. Class I and class II HLA loci were covered by the typing at four-digit resolution. The number of donors typed differed by locus, with about 629-630 for A, B, C, DRB1 and DQB1, 522 for DQA1, about 610 for DPA1, and some 440 for DPB1. Roughly five DR-DQ haplotypes were handled as single units for association and clustering because linkage in the cohort was strong. Among a few hundred genotyped donors of the cohort, an average of approximately 250,000 unique TCR beta nucleotide sequences were sequenced per donor, 15% to 20% of them non-productive. Here is what the overall study found, with its caveats: Presence/absence analyses assumed roughly uniform sequencing depth across donors, an assumption that may not hold. In this cohort, only TCR beta chains were sequenced, and detectable features were limited by the absence of alpha or paired-chain data. A total of 150 to 200 TCR beta chains were listed by the study as associated with cytomegalovirus. The sequencing pipeline was judged likely to have produced a cluster of highly shared sequence variants as a technical artifact. In a later genetic analysis, fewer N-insertions in productive TCRs were reported among donors in an Asian-associated ancestry cluster than the approximately 670-donor mean. Most TCR sequences were seen in very few donors, while some public TCRs were found in many individuals. In both the original and validation cohorts, the classifier was reported to diagnose cytomegalovirus status with high specificity and sensitivity. In a later analysis, TCR association rates were found to vary across HLA loci, with the most associated TCRs seen for DRB1 alleles and the fewest for HLA-C alleles. A further reported finding was that TCR beta sequences accurately predicted the HLA-A and HLA-B alleles for most subjects in the first cohort. The authors suggested that the approach could potentially be generalized to other disease states and immunological phenotypes. In a later analysis, several top co-occurrence clusters were reported to appear linked to parvovirus B19, influenza, CMV and Epstein-Barr virus. Because counts were too low, around 17 rarely observed V segments, including chromosome 9 orphons, were left out of the earlier analysis of 500 to 750 of the donors. In a later analysis, most CMV-associated TCR beta chains were found to appear HLA-restricted, with HLA associations seemingly driven largely by CMV exposure. Correlated functional status among segregating V segments might be attributable to linkage disequilibrium, but an unknown experimental factor could not be ruled out. In a later analysis, HLA-associated TCR beta chains showed more clonal expansion and lower generation probabilities than non-associated chains that were equally common. A later genetic analysis associated a missense DCLRE1C variant with V-gene and J-gene trimming of TCR beta chains, and an independent cohort replicated the association. CMV serostatus was the only immune exposure information available for the cohort. In an earlier analysis of under 600 of the donors, most TCR beta V segments were observed in productive rearrangements about 87% or about 30% of the time, broadly matching IMGT annotations. A later analysis associated 16,951 TCR beta sequences with specific HLA alleles at a false discovery rate of 0.05. HLA typing was unavailable for some donors at each locus, so association tests used only the typed subset. Because the 87-base-pair reads could not distinguish some IMGT-functional V segments, including TRBV6-2 and TRBV6-3, those segments were excluded. A few of the identified cytomegalovirus-associated TCR beta chains were confirmed in vitro to be specific for cytomegalovirus antigens. Assigning TCR associations to individual alleles was difficult when HLA alleles, especially DR and DQ, strongly co-occurred.

In total, approximately 690 healthy bone marrow donors made up the cohort. At the time of sampling, all cohort members were nominally healthy, though unrecorded immune exposures were likely present. The donor was CMV seronegative and was included in the group of a few hundred seronegative cohort members. Each donor provided a peripheral blood sample, and peripheral blood mononuclear cells were used for TCR beta sequencing. The Qiagen DNeasy Blood Extraction Kit was used to extract genomic DNA from the blood cell samples. The germline V gene sets CDR1 to LGHNA and CDR2 to YNFKEQ. The germline ends are 6 bases apart after V is trimmed by 0 bases and J by 4 bases. From its cysteine to its phenylalanine, the CDR3 spans 13 amino acids. The DNA shown is the 39-base CDR3, in frame from base 1. Library prep was done by the immunoSEQ multiplex PCR assay. For the multiplex PCR, a mixture combining 60 forward primers for TCR Vbeta segments and 13 reverse primers for TCR Jbeta segments was used. The CDR3 region of rearranged TCR beta genes was amplified from genomic DNA with a multiplex PCR assay. On the Illumina HiSeq System, the amplified TCR beta libraries were sequenced as 87-base-pair reads. As for the authors' bioinformatics: A later analysis counted approximately 76 million unique TCR beta chains across the 550 to 800 repertoires, and some 11 million of these chains were shared by at least two donors. Raw reads were error-corrected and collapsed into unique sequences by a nearest-neighbor algorithm in which closely related sequences were merged to remove PCR and sequencing errors. Alignment of CDR3 sequences to IMGT reference sequences was used to assign V, D and J gene segments. For a sequence to be retained, a match of at least six nucleotides was required to both a V gene segment and a J gene segment. Rearrangements were classified as productive when the CDR3 lacked stop codons and remained in frame with V and J, and all other rearrangements were classified as non-productive. Following IMGT convention, CDR3 was defined as the stretch from the second conserved V-encoded cysteine up to the conserved J-encoded phenylalanine. The earlier analysis of about 570 of the donors excluded any sequence lacking an unambiguous match to a single V gene segment. In an earlier analysis of roughly 500 of the donors, V segments were called functional above 56.7% productive rearrangements and were called segregating when the between-donor standard deviation exceeded 5%. To diagnose cytomegalovirus status from the catalog of TCR beta chain sequences, a statistical classification framework was built. V and J gene assignment, in a later analysis, came from comparing TCR nucleotide sequences with IMGT/GENE-DB human TR gene sequences. Using the TCRdist pipeline, a later analysis assigned CDR3 sequences along with most-parsimonious VDJ recombination scenarios. In a later analysis, each TCR beta chain was defined by its CDR3 amino acid sequence together with its V-gene family, and reads lacking a unique V-gene family were excluded. In a later analysis, 450 to 600 highly shared, low-generation-probability nucleotide sequences were removed to address suspected cross-contamination and a sequencing artifact. For each public chain, a later analysis derived a clonal expansion index from normalized ranks of inferred template counts within each repertoire. A later analysis computed generation probabilities with a VDJ recombination model fitted to out-of-frame rearrangements, and checked the results against IGoR. A later analysis scored TCR-TCR, TCR-HLA and TCR-CMV co-occurrence with hypergeometric tests, applying a repertoire-size bias correction to TCR pairs. In a later analysis, false discovery rates were estimated by permuting HLA or CMV assignments 20 times. In a later analysis, co-occurring TCRs were grouped using DBSCAN, and TCRdist sequence similarity was added for clustering within HLA-allele-positive subsets. Repertoires with fewer than 30,000 or more than 120,000 public chains, plus five repertoires with anomalous nucleotide sharing, were excluded from co-occurrence clustering. TCRdb's version of the immuneACCESS table is confined to in-frame rearrangements and falls short of the full clone set. An unresolved V gene accounts for under half of the shortfall where checked; the remainder is of unknown origin. The V and J calls and clone size are taken from that table; D and trimming were inferred from the DNA. In all, the sample holds some 130,000 clones, and approximately 82% of those were seen once. About 1.5% of the sample belongs to the ten largest clones.

As regards this clone: Its antigen target is currently unknown. Base qualities are not provided; no much larger clone lies one nucleotide away.

The sequence is built from TRBV4-2 and TRBJ2-5, and perhaps TRBD1 as D gene, on 5 matching bases. Sequencing was done on a sample of PBMCs. The origin of this receptor is a female donor in good health and CMV-seronegative. Here the CDR3 is given as CASSQDRAETQYF. The nucleotide sequence is given as TGTGCCAGCAGCCAAGACAGGGCAGAGACCCAGTACTTC.